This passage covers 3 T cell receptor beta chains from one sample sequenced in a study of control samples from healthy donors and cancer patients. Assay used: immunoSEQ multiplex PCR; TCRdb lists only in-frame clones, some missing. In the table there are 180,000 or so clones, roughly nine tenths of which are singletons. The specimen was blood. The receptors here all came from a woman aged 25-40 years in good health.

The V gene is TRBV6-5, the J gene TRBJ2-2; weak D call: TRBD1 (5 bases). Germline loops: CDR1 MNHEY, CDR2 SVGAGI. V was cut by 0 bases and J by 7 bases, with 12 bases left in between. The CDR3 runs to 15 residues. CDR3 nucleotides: TGTGCCAGCAGTTACTCAAGGGGTTCGGACGGGGAGCTGTTTTTT. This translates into CASSYSRGSDGELFF.

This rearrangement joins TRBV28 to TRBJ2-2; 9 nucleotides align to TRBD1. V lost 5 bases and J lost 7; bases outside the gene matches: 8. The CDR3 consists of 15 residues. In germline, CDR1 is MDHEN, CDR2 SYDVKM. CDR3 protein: CASSHRDRVVGELFF. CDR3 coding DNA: TGTGCCAGCAGTCACCGGGACAGGGTGGTCGGGGAGCTGTTTTTT.

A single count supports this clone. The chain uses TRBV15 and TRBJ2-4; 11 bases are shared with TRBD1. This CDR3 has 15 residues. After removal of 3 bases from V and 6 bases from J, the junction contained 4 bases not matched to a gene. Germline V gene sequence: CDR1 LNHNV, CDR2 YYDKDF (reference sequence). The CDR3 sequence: CATSSPGTGGNIQYF. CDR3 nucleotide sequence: TGTGCCACCAGCAGTCCCGGGACAGGGGGAAACATTCAGTACTTC.